The rows below give T cell receptor beta chains drawn from one sample of a study of blood T cell repertoires in COVID-19. Measured with immunoSEQ multiplex PCR; TCRdb has only the in-frame clones, and not every one. The sample has 100,000 to 120,000 clones; roughly 80% are singletons. Specimen: peripheral blood. The receptor set was obtained from an elderly woman with acute or convalescent COVID-19. CDR3s include the opening cysteine and the closing phenylalanine or tryptophan. The order of the fields is J gene, D gene, V gene, clone size, CDR3 DNA, CDR3 protein. D genes are given only for firm matches. The size field is filled for only some rows; it gives once, few, many or a size class.

j_gene: TRBJ2-1; d_gene: -; v_gene: TRBV3-1/TRBV3-2; abundance: -; CDR3nt: TGTGCCAGCAGCCGAGGGTACAATGAGCAGTTCTTC; CDR3aa: CASSRGYNEQFF
j_gene: TRBJ1-6; d_gene: TRBD1; v_gene: TRBV2; abundance: -; CDR3nt: TGTGCCAGCAGGGAAGGGACAGGTGTTAATTCACCCCTCCACTTT; CDR3aa: CASREGTGVNSPLHF
j_gene: TRBJ2-7; d_gene: -; v_gene: TRBV27; abundance: once; CDR3nt: TGTGCCAGCAGTTCTTTTCATGGAGCCTACGAGCAGTACTTC; CDR3aa: CASSSFHGAYEQYF
j_gene: TRBJ2-3; d_gene: -; v_gene: TRBV12-2; abundance: once; CDR3nt: TGTGCAAGTCGCCTCGGACTAGCGGGAGATAAAACAGATACGCAGTATTTT; CDR3aa: CASRLGLAGDKTDTQYF
j_gene: TRBJ1-3; d_gene: TRBD1; v_gene: TRBV7-7; abundance: few; CDR3nt: TGTGCCAGCAGCGCCGGGACAGTTGGAAACACCATATATTTT; CDR3aa: CASSAGTVGNTIYF
j_gene: TRBJ1-5; d_gene: -; v_gene: TRBV5-8; abundance: -; CDR3nt: TGTGCCAGCAGCTGGAGGGGAACGGGCGGCAATCAGCCCCAGCATTTT; CDR3aa: CASSWRGTGGNQPQHF
j_gene: TRBJ1-3; d_gene: -; v_gene: TRBV10-2; abundance: -; CDR3nt: TGCGCCAGCAGTGAAACTCTGTCTGGAAACACCATATATTTT; CDR3aa: CASSETLSGNTIYF
j_gene: TRBJ1-5; d_gene: -; v_gene: TRBV20-1; abundance: -; CDR3nt: TGCAGTGCTAGTCTCGGAGGCAGCCCCCAGAGCAATCAGCCCCAGCATTTT; CDR3aa: CSASLGGSPQSNQPQHF
j_gene: TRBJ1-2; d_gene: -; v_gene: TRBV4-3; abundance: -; CDR3nt: TGCGCCAGCAGCCAAGTAACGGGTTTGGGCTATGGCTACACCTTC; CDR3aa: CASSQVTGLGYGYTF
j_gene: TRBJ2-3; d_gene: -; v_gene: TRBV15; abundance: -; CDR3nt: TGTGCCACCAGCAGAGAGAGGACACGACTCACAGATACGCAGTATTTT; CDR3aa: CATSRERTRLTDTQYF
j_gene: TRBJ2-7; d_gene: TRBD2; v_gene: TRBV13; abundance: -; CDR3nt: TGTGCCAGCAGCTCTACTAGCGGGAGATCCGCCTACGAGCAGTACTTC; CDR3aa: CASSSTSGRSAYEQYF
j_gene: TRBJ1-3; d_gene: -; v_gene: TRBV19; abundance: -; CDR3nt: TGTGCCAGTAGTCCCGAGGGCGGCTACTCTGGAAACACCATATATTTT; CDR3aa: CASSPEGGYSGNTIYF
j_gene: TRBJ2-1; d_gene: TRBD2; v_gene: TRBV7-6; abundance: -; CDR3nt: TGTGCCAGCAGCTCAATGGCTAGCGGGAGGGCCTCCAATGAGCAGTTCTTC; CDR3aa: CASSSMASGRASNEQFF
j_gene: TRBJ1-2; d_gene: TRBD1; v_gene: TRBV12-3/TRBV12-4; abundance: -; CDR3nt: TGTGCCAGCAGTTGGGACAGGCGGGGCTACACCTTC; CDR3aa: CASSWDRRGYTF
j_gene: TRBJ1-2; d_gene: TRBD1; v_gene: TRBV13; abundance: -; CDR3nt: TGTGCCAGCAGTCTTTCCAGGGGGCTCGGCTATGGCTACACCTTC; CDR3aa: CASSLSRGLGYGYTF
j_gene: TRBJ2-1; d_gene: -; v_gene: TRBV18; abundance: -; CDR3nt: TGTGCCAGCTCACCAAACACGAATGAGCAGTTCTTC; CDR3aa: CASSPNTNEQFF
j_gene: TRBJ2-3; d_gene: -; v_gene: TRBV6-1; abundance: -; CDR3nt: TGTGCCAGCAGTGATGCCCGCGGAAGCACAGATACGCAGTATTTT; CDR3aa: CASSDARGSTDTQYF
j_gene: TRBJ1-6; d_gene: -; v_gene: TRBV12-5; abundance: -; CDR3nt: TGTGCTAGTGGTTTGCCAACGGACAGAAATTCACCCCTCCACTTT; CDR3aa: CASGLPTDRNSPLHF
j_gene: TRBJ2-2; d_gene: TRBD2; v_gene: TRBV24-1; abundance: -; CDR3nt: TGTGCGACCAGCGGGAGGGCGAACACCGGGGAGCTGTTTTTT; CDR3aa: CATSGRANTGELFF
j_gene: TRBJ2-3; d_gene: -; v_gene: TRBV7-2; abundance: few; CDR3nt: TGTGCCAGCAGCCCGATGGGGTCAGGGGCGATCACGCAGTATTTT; CDR3aa: CASSPMGSGAITQYF
j_gene: TRBJ1-6; d_gene: TRBD1; v_gene: TRBV2; abundance: -; CDR3nt: TGTGCCAGCAGTGGGGGGACAGGGGAGTCCTCACCCCTCCACTTT; CDR3aa: CASSGGTGESSPLHF
j_gene: TRBJ1-5; d_gene: -; v_gene: TRBV2; abundance: -; CDR3nt: TGTGCCAGCAGGGTCGACGGGGGGAGCGATCAGCCCCAGCATTTT; CDR3aa: CASRVDGGSDQPQHF
j_gene: TRBJ1-6; d_gene: TRBD1; v_gene: TRBV28; abundance: -; CDR3nt: TGTGCCAGCAGTTCTGGACAGGGAAATAGTTCACCCCTCCACTTT; CDR3aa: CASSSGQGNSSPLHF
j_gene: TRBJ2-3; d_gene: -; v_gene: TRBV7-2; abundance: -; CDR3nt: TGTGCCAGCAGCTCTATTCTGAATACGCAGTATTTT; CDR3aa: CASSSILNTQYF
j_gene: TRBJ2-7; d_gene: -; v_gene: TRBV11-2; abundance: -; CDR3nt: TGTGCCAGCAGCTACAGGGATGGCTACGAGCAGTACTTC; CDR3aa: CASSYRDGYEQYF
j_gene: TRBJ1-1; d_gene: -; v_gene: TRBV11-2; abundance: -; CDR3nt: TGTGCCAGCAGCTTAAACAGCATGAACACTGAAGCTTTCTTT; CDR3aa: CASSLNSMNTEAFF
j_gene: TRBJ2-1; d_gene: TRBD1; v_gene: TRBV24-1; abundance: -; CDR3nt: TGTGCCACCAGACCGGGACAGGGGGCTGTTGGGGACAATGAGCAGTTCTTC; CDR3aa: CATRPGQGAVGDNEQFF
j_gene: TRBJ2-1; d_gene: -; v_gene: TRBV27; abundance: -; CDR3nt: TGTGCCAGCAGTTTTGGGCAGGCGTCCTACAATGAGCAGTTCTTC; CDR3aa: CASSFGQASYNEQFF
j_gene: TRBJ2-7; d_gene: TRBD2; v_gene: TRBV3-1/TRBV3-2; abundance: -; CDR3nt: TGTGCCAGCAGCCCGACTAGCGGATACGAGCAGTACTTC; CDR3aa: CASSPTSGYEQYF
j_gene: TRBJ1-3; d_gene: -; v_gene: TRBV29-1; abundance: -; CDR3nt: TGCAGCGTCGAAACTGACTCTGGAAACACCATATATTTT; CDR3aa: CSVETDSGNTIYF
j_gene: TRBJ1-2; d_gene: -; v_gene: TRBV5-4; abundance: -; CDR3nt: TGTGCCAGCAGCTTAACGGGGGGGCTCTATGGCTACACCTTC; CDR3aa: CASSLTGGLYGYTF
j_gene: TRBJ2-5; d_gene: -; v_gene: TRBV2; abundance: -; CDR3nt: TGTGCCAGCAGAGCCGAAGAGACCCAGTACTTC; CDR3aa: CASRAEETQYF
j_gene: TRBJ2-3; d_gene: -; v_gene: TRBV24-1; abundance: -; CDR3nt: TGTGCCACCAGTGATCAGAGCACAGATACGCAGTATTTT; CDR3aa: CATSDQSTDTQYF
j_gene: TRBJ2-7; d_gene: -; v_gene: TRBV3-1/TRBV3-2; abundance: few; CDR3nt: TGTGCCAGCAGCCTCCGGACAGGGTCGGGAGGCCCCTACGAGCAGTACTTC; CDR3aa: CASSLRTGSGGPYEQYF
j_gene: TRBJ1-1; d_gene: TRBD1; v_gene: TRBV28; abundance: -; CDR3nt: TGTGCCAGCACTCTTGACAGGGGAAGATTTGAAGCTTTCTTT; CDR3aa: CASTLDRGRFEAFF